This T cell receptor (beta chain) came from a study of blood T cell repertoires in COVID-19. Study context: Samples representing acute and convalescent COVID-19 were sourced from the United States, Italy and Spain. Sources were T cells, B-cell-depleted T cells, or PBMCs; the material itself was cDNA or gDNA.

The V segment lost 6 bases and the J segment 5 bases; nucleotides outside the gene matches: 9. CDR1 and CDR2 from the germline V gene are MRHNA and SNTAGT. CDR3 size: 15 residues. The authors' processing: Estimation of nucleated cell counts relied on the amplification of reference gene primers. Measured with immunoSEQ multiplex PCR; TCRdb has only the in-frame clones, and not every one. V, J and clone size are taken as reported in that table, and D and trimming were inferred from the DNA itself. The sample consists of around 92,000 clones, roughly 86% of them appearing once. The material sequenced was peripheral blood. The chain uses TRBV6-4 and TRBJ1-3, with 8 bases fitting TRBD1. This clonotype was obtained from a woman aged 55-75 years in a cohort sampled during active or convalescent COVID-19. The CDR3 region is CASRPGTGRRNTIYF. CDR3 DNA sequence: TGTGCCAGCAGACCCGGGACAGGACGAAGAAACACCATATATTTT.